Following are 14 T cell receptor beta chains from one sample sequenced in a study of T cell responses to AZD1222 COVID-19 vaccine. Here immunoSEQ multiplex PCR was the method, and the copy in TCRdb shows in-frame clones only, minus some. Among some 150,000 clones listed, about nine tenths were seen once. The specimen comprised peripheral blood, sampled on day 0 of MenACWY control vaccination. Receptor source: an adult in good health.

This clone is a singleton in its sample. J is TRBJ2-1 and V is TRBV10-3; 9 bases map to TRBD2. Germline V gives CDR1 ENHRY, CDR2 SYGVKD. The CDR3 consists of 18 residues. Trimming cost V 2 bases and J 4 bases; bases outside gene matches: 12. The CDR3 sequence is CAISEPYPLAGRYNEQFF. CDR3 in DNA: TGTGCCATCAGTGAGCCCTACCCACTAGCGGGCCGTTACAATGAGCAGTTCTTC.

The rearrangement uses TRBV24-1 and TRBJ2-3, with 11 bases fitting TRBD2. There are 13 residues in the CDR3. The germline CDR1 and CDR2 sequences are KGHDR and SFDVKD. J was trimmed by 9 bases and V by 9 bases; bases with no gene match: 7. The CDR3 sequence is CATSTSGALTQYF. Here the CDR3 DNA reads TGTGCCACCTCGACTAGCGGGGCCCTCACGCAGTATTTT.

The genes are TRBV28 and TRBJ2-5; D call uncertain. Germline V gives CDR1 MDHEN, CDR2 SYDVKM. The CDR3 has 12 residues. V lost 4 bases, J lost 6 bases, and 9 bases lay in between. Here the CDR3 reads CASSSSSQTQYF. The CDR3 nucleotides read TGTGCCAGCAGTTCCTCATCTCAGACCCAGTACTTC.

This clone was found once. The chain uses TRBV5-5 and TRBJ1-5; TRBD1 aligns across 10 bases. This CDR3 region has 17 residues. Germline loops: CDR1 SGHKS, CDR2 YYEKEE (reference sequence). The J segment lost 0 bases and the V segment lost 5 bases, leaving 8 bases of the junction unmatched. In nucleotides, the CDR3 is TGTGCCAGCAGGTCGGGACAGGGGATTGATAGCAATCAGCCCCAGCATTTT. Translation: CASRSGQGIDSNQPQHF.

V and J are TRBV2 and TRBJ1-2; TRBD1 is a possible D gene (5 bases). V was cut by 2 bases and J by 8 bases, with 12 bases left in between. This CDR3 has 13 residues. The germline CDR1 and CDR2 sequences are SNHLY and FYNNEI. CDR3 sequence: CASSETRGGGYTF. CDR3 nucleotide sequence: TGTGCCAGCAGTGAAACGAGGGGTGGCGGCTACACCTTC.

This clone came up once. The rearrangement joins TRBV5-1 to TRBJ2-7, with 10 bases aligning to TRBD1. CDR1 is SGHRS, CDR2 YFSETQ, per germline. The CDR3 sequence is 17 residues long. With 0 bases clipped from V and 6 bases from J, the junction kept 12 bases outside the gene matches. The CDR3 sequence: CASSLDFGTGAFGEQYV. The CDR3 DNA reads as TGCGCCAGCAGCTTGGATTTCGGGACAGGGGCCTTCGGCGAGCAGTACGTC.

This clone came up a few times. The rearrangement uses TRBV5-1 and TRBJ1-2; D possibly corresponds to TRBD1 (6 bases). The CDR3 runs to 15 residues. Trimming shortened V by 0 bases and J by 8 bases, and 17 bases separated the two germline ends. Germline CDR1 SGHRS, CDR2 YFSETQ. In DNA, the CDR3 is TGCGCCAGCAGCTTGGTTACGGGGGCGTCGGAGGGCTACACCTTC. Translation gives CASSLVTGASEGYTF.

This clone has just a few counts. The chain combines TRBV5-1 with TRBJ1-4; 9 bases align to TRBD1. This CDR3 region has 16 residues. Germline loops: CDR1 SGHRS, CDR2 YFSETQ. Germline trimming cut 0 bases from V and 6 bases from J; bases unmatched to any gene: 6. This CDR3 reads CASSLEGTGSYEKLFF. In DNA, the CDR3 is TGCGCCAGCAGCTTGGAGGGGACAGGGAGCTATGAAAAACTGTTTTTT.

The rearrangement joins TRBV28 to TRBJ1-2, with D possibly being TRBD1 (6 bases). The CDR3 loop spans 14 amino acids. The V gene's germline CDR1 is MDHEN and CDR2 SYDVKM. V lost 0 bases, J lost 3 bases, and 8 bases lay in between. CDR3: CASSLWDSHYGYTF. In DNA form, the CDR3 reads TGTGCCAGCAGTTTATGGGACAGCCACTATGGCTACACCTTC.

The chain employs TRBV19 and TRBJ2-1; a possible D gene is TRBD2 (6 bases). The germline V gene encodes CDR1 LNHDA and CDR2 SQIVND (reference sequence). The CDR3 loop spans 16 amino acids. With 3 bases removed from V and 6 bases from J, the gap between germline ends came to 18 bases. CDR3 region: CASSISWSGGGNEQFF. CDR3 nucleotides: TGTGCCAGTAGTATTTCGTGGAGTGGGGGAGGCAATGAGCAGTTCTTC.

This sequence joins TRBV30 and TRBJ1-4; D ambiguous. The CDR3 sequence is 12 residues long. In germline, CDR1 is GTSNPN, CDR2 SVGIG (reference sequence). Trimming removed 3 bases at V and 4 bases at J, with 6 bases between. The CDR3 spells CAWRQFNEKLFF. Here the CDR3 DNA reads TGTGCCTGGAGGCAGTTTAATGAAAAACTGTTTTTT.

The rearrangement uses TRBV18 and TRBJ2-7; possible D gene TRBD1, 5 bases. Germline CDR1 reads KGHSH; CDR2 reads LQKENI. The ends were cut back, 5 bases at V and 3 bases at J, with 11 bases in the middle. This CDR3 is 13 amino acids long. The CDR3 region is CASSETAYYEQYV. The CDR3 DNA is TGTGCCAGCTCAGAGACAGCCTACTACGAGCAGTACGTC.

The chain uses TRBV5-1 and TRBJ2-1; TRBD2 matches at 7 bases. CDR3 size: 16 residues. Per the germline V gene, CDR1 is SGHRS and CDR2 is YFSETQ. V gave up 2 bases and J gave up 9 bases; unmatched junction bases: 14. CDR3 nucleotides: TGCGCCAGCAGCTTTCGGGACTCAGTCGGGGGGAGTGAGCAGTTCTTC. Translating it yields CASSFRDSVGGSEQFF.

DNA for the CDR3: TGTGCCAGCTCACCAGACCCTAGCAATCAGCCCCAGCATTTT. It codes for CASSPDPSNQPQHF. The V call is TRBV18, the J call TRBJ1-5; D is unclear. V lost 2 bases to trimming and J lost 0 bases, with 5 bases between them. Germline V gives CDR1 KGHSH, CDR2 LQKENI. The CDR3 covers 14 residues. The whole variable domain, filled in from reference TRBV18 and TRBJ1-5, reads NAGVMQNPRHLVRRRGQEARLRCSPMKGHSHVYWYRQLPEEGLKFMVYLQKENIIDESGMPKERFSAEFPKEGPSILRIQQVVRGDSAAYFCASSPDPSNQPQHFGDGTRLSIL.